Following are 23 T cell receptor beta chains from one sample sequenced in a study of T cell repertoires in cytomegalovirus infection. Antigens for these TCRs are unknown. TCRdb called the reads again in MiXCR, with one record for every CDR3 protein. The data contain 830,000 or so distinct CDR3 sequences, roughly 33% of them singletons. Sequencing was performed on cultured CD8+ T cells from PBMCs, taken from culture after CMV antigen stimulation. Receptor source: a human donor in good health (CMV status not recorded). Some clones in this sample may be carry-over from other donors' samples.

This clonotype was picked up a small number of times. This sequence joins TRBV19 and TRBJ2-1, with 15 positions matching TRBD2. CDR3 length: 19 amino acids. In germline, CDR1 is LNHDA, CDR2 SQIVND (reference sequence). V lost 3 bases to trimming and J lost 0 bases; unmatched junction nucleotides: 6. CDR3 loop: CASSMGLAGGPVSYNEQFF. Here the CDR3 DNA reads TGTGCCAGTAGTATGGGACTAGCGGGGGGACCCGTCTCCTACAATGAGCAGTTCTTC.

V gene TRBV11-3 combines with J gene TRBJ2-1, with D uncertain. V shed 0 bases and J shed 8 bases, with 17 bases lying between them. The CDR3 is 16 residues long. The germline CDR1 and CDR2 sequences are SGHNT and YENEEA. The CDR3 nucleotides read TGTGCCAGCAGCTTAGATTATTCTCACGGGTTCGATGAGCAGTTCTTC. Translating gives CASSLDYSHGFDEQFF.

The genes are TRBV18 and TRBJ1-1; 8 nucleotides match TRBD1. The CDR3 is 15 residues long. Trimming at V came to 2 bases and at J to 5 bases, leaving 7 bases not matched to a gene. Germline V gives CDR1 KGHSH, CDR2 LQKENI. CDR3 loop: CASSPNQGAGTEAFF. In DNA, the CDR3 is TGTGCCAGCTCACCAAACCAGGGGGCAGGTACTGAAGCTTTCTTT.

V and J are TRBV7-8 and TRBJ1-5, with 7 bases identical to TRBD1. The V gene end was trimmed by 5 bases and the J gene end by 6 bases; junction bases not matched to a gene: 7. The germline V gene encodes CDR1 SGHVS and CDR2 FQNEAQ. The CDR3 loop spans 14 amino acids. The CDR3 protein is CASSATGEGQPQHF. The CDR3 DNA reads TGTGCCAGCAGCGCAACAGGGGAAGGTCAGCCCCAGCATTTT.

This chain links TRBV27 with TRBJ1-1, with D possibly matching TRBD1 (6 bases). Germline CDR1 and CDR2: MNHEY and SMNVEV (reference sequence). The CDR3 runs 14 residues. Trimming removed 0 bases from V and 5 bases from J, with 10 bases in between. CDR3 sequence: CASSLSKGGTEAFF. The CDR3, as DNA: TGTGCCAGCAGTTTATCGAAGGGGGGTACTGAAGCTTTCTTT.

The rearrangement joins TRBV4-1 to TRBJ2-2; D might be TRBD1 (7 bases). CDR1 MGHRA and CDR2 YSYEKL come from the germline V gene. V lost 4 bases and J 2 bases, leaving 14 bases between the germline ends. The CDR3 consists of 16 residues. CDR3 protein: CASSLPRGENTGELFF. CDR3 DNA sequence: TGCGCCAGCAGCCTTCCCAGGGGGGAAAACACCGGGGAGCTGTTTTTT.

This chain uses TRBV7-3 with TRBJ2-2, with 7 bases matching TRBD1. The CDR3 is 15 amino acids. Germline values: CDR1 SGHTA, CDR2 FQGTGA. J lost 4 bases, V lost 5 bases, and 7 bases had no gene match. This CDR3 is CASSPTPGGTGELFF. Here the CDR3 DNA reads TGTGCCAGCAGCCCCACACCAGGGGGCACCGGGGAGCTGTTTTTT. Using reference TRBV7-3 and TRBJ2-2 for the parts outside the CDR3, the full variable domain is GAGVSQTPSNKVTEKGKYVELRCDPISGHTALYWYRQSLGQGPEFLIYFQGTGAADDSGLPNDRFFAVRPEGSVSTLKIQRTERGDSAVYLCASSPTPGGTGELFFGEGSRLTVL.

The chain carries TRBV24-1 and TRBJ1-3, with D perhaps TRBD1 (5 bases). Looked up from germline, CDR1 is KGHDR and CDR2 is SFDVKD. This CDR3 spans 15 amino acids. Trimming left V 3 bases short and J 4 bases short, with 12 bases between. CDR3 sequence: CATSDPGTLGNTIYF. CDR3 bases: TGTGCCACCAGTGATCCCGGGACCCTGGGAAACACCATATATTTT.

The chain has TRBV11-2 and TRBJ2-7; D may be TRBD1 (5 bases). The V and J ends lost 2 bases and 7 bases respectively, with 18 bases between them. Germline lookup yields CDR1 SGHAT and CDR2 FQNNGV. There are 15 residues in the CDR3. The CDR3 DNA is TGTGCCAGCAGCTTAAGGGGTGATGACCTACGAGAGCAGTACTTC. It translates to CASSLRGDDLREQYF.

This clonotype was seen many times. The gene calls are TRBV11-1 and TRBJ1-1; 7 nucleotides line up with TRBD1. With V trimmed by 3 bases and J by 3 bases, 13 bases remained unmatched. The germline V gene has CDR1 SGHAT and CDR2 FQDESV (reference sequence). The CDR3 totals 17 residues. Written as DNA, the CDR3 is TGTGCCAGCAGCTTGGGGGACAGTGAATTTTTGGACACTGAAGCTTTCTTT. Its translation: CASSLGDSEFLDTEAFF.

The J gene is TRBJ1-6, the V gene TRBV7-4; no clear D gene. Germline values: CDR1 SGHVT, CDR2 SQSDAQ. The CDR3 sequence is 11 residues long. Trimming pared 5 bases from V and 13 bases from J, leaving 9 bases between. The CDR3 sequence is CASSTERPLHF. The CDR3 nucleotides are TGTGCCAGCAGCACGGAACGCCCCCTCCACTTT. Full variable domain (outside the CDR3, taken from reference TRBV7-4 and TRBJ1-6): GAGVSQSPRYKVAKRGRDVALRCDSISGHVTLYWYRQTLGQGSEVLTYSQSDAQRDKSGRPSGRFSAERPERSVSTLKIQRTEQGDSAVYLCASSTERPLHFGNGTRLTVT.

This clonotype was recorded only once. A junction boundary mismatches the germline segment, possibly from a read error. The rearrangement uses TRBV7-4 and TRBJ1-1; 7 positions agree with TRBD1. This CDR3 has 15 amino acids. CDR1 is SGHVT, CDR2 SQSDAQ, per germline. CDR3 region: CVSSPAEGAYTEAFF. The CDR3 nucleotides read TGTGTCAGCAGCCCAGCTGAGGGGGCATACACTGAAGCTTTCTTT.

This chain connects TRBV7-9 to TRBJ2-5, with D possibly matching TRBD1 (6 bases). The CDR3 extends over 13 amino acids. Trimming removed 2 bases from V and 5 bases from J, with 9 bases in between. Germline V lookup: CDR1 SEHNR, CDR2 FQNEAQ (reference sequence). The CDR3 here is CASSLRGIETQYF. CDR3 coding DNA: TGTGCCAGCAGCTTAAGGGGGATTGAGACCCAGTACTTC.

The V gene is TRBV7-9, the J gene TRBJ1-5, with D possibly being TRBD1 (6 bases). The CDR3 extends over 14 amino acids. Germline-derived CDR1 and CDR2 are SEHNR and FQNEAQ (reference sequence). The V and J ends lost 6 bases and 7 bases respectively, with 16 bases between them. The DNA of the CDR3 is TGTGCCAGCAGTGCCGGGGGGGCTCGCCAGCCCCAGCATTTT. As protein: CASSAGGARQPQHF.

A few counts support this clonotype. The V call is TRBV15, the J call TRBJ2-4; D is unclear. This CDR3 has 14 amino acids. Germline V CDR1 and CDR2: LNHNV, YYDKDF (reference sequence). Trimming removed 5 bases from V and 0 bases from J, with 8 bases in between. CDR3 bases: TGTGCCACCAGCGAAGACCAAGCCAAAAACATTCAGTACTTC. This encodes CATSEDQAKNIQYF.

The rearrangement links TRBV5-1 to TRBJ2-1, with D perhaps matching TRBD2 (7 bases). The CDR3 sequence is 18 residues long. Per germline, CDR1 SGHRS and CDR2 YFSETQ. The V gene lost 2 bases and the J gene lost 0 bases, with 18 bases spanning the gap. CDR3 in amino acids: CASSFAGASISSYNEQFF. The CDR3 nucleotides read TGCGCCAGCAGCTTCGCGGGGGCGTCGATAAGCTCCTACAATGAGCAGTTCTTC.

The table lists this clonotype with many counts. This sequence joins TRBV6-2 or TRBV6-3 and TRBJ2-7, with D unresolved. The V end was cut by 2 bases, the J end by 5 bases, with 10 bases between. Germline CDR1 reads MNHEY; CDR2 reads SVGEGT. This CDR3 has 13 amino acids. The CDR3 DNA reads TGTGCCAGCAGTTACGAAATGGCAGACGAGCAGTACTTC. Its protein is CASSYEMADEQYF.

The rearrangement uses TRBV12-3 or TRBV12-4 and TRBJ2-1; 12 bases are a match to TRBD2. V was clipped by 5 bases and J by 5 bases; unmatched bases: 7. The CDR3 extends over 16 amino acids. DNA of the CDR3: TGTGCCAGCAGTGAAGCTAGCGGGGGGGTTCACAATGAGCAGTTCTTC. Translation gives CASSEASGGVHNEQFF.

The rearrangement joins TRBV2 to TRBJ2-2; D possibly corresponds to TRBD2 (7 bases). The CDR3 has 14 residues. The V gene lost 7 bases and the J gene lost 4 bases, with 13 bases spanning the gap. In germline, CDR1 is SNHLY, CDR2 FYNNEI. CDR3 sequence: CASIRGGFTGELFF. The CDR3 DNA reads TGTGCCAGCATTAGGGGGGGGTTCACCGGGGAGCTGTTTTTT. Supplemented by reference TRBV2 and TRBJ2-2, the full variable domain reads EPEVTQTPSHQVTQMGQEVILRCVPISNHLYFYWYRQILGQKVEFLVSFYNNEISEKSEIFDDQFSVERPDGSNFTLKIRSTKLEDSAMYFCASIRGGFTGELFFGEGSRLTVL.

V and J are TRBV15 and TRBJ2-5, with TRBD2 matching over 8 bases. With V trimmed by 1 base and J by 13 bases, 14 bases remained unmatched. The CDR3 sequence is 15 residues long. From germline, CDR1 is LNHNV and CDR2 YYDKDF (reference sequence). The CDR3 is CATSRVEAGARIRYF. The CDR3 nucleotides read TGTGCCACCAGCAGAGTTGAAGCGGGGGCCCGCATAAGGTACTTC.

CDR3: CASSLGLRGAIPYEQFF. The CDR3 nucleotides read TGTGCCAGCAGCTTGGGCCTCCGGGGGGCTATCCCCTACGAGCAGTTCTTC. This chain connects TRBV5-4 to TRBJ2-1, with a tentative D call TRBD2 (7 bases). Germline V lookup: CDR1 SGHNT, CDR2 YYREEE (reference sequence). V shed 0 bases and J shed 10 bases, with 23 bases lying between them. The CDR3 is 17 amino acids.

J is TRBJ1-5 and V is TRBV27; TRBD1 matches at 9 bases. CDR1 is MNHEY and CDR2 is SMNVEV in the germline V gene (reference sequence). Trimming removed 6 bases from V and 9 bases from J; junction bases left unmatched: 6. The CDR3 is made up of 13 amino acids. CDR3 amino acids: CASRDRGSGPQHF. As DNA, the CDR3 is TGTGCCAGCAGGGACAGGGGATCGGGGCCCCAGCATTTT.

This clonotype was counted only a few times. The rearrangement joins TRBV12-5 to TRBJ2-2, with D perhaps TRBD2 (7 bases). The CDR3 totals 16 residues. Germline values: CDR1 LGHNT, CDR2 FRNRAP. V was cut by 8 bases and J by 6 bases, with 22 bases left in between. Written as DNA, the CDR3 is TGTGCTAGTTCCCCGGGGGGCGCCCCACCCCCCGGGGAGCTGTTTTTT. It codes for CASSPGGAPPPGELFF.